The 32 T cell receptor beta chains in this list originate from one sample, sequenced in a study of shared clonotypes between healthy human individuals. Generated by immunoSEQ multiplex PCR, the TCRdb table keeps only in-frame clones and is missing some. The sample includes 500,000 to 550,000 clones, roughly 95% of them seen just once. Sequencing was carried out using naive CD4+ T cells sorted from blood. Subset given: CD45RA+ positively selected. Every receptor here comes from a woman aged 25 to 45 in good health.

This sequence joins TRBV27 and TRBJ2-3; a possible D gene is TRBD1 (6 bases). The CDR3 consists of 19 residues. V was clipped by 1 base and J by 1 base, with 21 bases between them. Germline CDR1 MNHEY, CDR2 SMNVEV (reference sequence). The CDR3 reads CASSLWGTGMHPGTDTQYF. The CDR3 DNA reads as TGTGCCAGCAGTTTATGGGGAACAGGGATGCACCCAGGCACAGATACGCAGTATTTT.

This clone was counted once. The V and J genes are TRBV28 and TRBJ1-1; D not resolved. The germline V gene encodes CDR1 MDHEN and CDR2 SYDVKM. The V and J ends lost 5 bases and 4 bases respectively, with 14 bases between them. This CDR3 comprises 14 residues. The CDR3 DNA reads as TGTGCCAGCAGTCCCCTAATACCGTCCACTGAAGCTTTCTTT. Residues: CASSPLIPSTEAFF.

This clone was detected only once. V and J are TRBV2 and TRBJ2-2, with 9 bases fitting TRBD1. This CDR3 comprises 14 residues. With V trimmed by 4 bases and J by 9 bases, 6 bases remained unmatched. CDR1 and CDR2 (germline): SNHLY, FYNNEI. The CDR3 DNA is TGTGCCAGCAGTGGAGGGACAGGGCGGAGGGAGCTGTTTTTT. Amino acid sequence: CASSGGTGRRELFF.

This chain connects TRBV2 to TRBJ2-5; possibly TRBD1 for D (5 bases). The CDR3 has 15 amino acids. Germline CDR1 is SNHLY and CDR2 is FYNNEI. V dropped 7 bases and J dropped 4 bases, with 19 bases sitting between them. CDR3: CASTLGAATGETQYF. The CDR3 nucleotides are TGTGCCAGCACTTTAGGGGCCGCGACCGGAGAGACCCAGTACTTC.

CDR3 residues: CASSSHGAGENQPQHF. The DNA of the CDR3 is TGTGCCAGCAGCTCCCACGGAGCAGGGGAAAATCAGCCCCAGCATTTT. This chain links TRBV28 with TRBJ1-5; D possibly corresponds to TRBD1 (6 bases). Trimming pared 6 bases from V and 4 bases from J, leaving 19 bases between. Per the germline V gene, CDR1 is MDHEN and CDR2 is SYDVKM. The CDR3 is 16 amino acids.

The rearrangement links TRBV20-1 to TRBJ2-3; D gene uncertain. Trimming left V 3 bases short and J 6 bases short, with 7 bases between. Germline V lookup: CDR1 DFQATT, CDR2 SNEGSKA (reference sequence). There are 11 residues in the CDR3. This chain's CDR3 is CSARNRDTQYF. The DNA of the CDR3 is TGCAGTGCTAGGAATCGGGATACGCAGTATTTT.

The chain is built from TRBV5-1 and TRBJ2-5, with 8 bases aligning to TRBD1. The CDR3 length is 14 residues. V dropped 3 bases and J dropped 4; count of bases not matched to a gene: 5. The germline gives CDR1 SGHRS, CDR2 YFSETQ. The CDR3 loop is CASSSSDRGETQYF. The CDR3 nucleotides are TGCGCCAGCAGCTCTAGTGACAGGGGAGAGACCCAGTACTTC.

This chain links TRBV5-1 with TRBJ1-6; 9 nucleotides align to TRBD1. The CDR3 length is 15 residues. Germline values: CDR1 SGHRS, CDR2 YFSETQ. With V trimmed by 0 bases and J by 5 bases, 0 bases remained unmatched. CDR3 nucleotides: TGCGCCAGCAGCTTGGGGACAGGGGATAATTCACCCCTCCACTTT. Its translation: CASSLGTGDNSPLHF.

The rearrangement joins TRBV6-5 to TRBJ1-1; 7 bases are shared with TRBD1. The V segment lost 0 bases and the J segment 4 bases; nucleotides outside the gene matches: 8. The CDR3 covers 16 residues. Germline CDR1 MNHEY, CDR2 SVGAGI. The CDR3 DNA is TGTGCCAGCAGTTACTCTTCAGGGGGTGGTGGCACTGAAGCTTTCTTT. The encoded protein is CASSYSSGGGGTEAFF.

CDR3 sequence reads: CATSSRGRTEAFF. In DNA, the CDR3 is TGTGCCACCAGCAGCAGGGGGCGAACTGAAGCTTTCTTT. The chain has TRBV15 and TRBJ1-1; 8 nucleotides agree with TRBD1. Germline V CDR1 and CDR2: LNHNV, YYDKDF (reference sequence). This CDR3 contains 13 residues. V was pared by 3 bases and J by 5 bases, with 2 bases of the junction left unmatched. Filled out from reference TRBV15 and TRBJ1-1, the complete variable domain reads DAMVIQNPRYQVTQFGKPVTLSCSQTLNHNVMYWYQQKSSQAPKLLFHYYDKDFNNEADTPDNFQSRRPNTSFCFLDIRSPGLGDTAMYLCATSSRGRTEAFFGQGTRLTVV.

The CDR3 is CASSFSANEQFF. CDR3 coding DNA: TGTGCCAGCAGCTTTTCAGCGAATGAGCAGTTCTTC. The chain recombines TRBV5-6 with TRBJ2-1, with no clear D. V gave up 2 bases and J gave up 7 bases, with 7 bases separating them. CDR3 length: 12 residues. Germline assignment: CDR1 SGHDT and CDR2 YYEEEE.

The chain couples TRBV18 to TRBJ1-1, with 7 bases identical to TRBD1. With 6 bases clipped from V and 1 base from J, the junction kept 5 bases outside the gene matches. This CDR3 comprises 14 residues. Germline V gene lookup returns CDR1 KGHSH and CDR2 LQKENI. CDR3 region: CASSRTGENTEAFF. DNA for the CDR3: TGTGCCAGCTCTCGCACAGGGGAGAACACTGAAGCTTTCTTT.

Concerning this clone itself: This sample also contains other DNA sequences that code for the same CDR3. The CDR3 reads CASSSGAYEQYF. The CDR3 nucleotides read TGTGCCAGCTCTTCTGGGGCGTACGAGCAGTACTTC. V is TRBV18 and J is TRBJ2-7, with D maybe TRBD1 (5 bases). Germline V lookup: CDR1 KGHSH, CDR2 LQKENI. Trimming cost V 6 bases and J 4 bases, with 10 bases left between them. This CDR3 contains 12 residues.

This clone was recorded only once. This sequence joins TRBV9 and TRBJ2-5; TRBD2 is a possible D gene (6 bases). This CDR3 contains 14 residues. Germline CDR1 reads SGDLS; CDR2 reads YYNGEE. The germline V and J ends were trimmed by 3 bases and 4 bases, with 13 bases remaining between them. CDR3: CASSGGLPTETQYF. The CDR3, as DNA: TGTGCCAGCAGCGGGGGACTTCCGACAGAGACCCAGTACTTC.

This chain joins TRBV27 and TRBJ1-1; D ambiguous. This CDR3 is built from 15 residues. CDR1 and CDR2 from the germline V gene are MNHEY and SMNVEV (reference sequence). V lost 5 bases and J lost 6, with 19 bases in between. The CDR3 reads CASSAAWTSSSEAFF. CDR3 DNA: TGTGCCAGCAGTGCCGCCTGGACCTCTAGTTCTGAAGCTTTCTTT.

The rearrangement joins TRBV5-1 to TRBJ2-3; TRBD1 aligns across 8 bases. Germline V lookup: CDR1 SGHRS, CDR2 YFSETQ. Losses at the gene ends were 1 base for V and 2 bases for J; bases not matched to a gene: 6. This CDR3 is 16 amino acids long. The CDR3 region has the DNA TGCGCCAGCAGCTTGATCAGGACAGGGCCCACAGATACGCAGTATTTT. Protein: CASSLIRTGPTDTQYF.

This sequence joins TRBV5-4 and TRBJ2-3; 10 nucleotides match TRBD1. J gave up 3 bases and V 9 bases, and 4 bases lay outside the gene matches. Per germline, CDR1 SGHNT and CDR2 YYREEE (reference sequence). The CDR3 length is 13 residues. CDR3 in DNA: TGTGCCATGCGACAGGGGGCAACAGATACGCAGTATTTT. Its protein is CAMRQGATDTQYF.

V and J are TRBV4-1 and TRBJ2-7; D remains ambiguous. The V end lost 0 bases, the J end lost 4 bases, and 7 bases lay between the germline ends. The germline gives CDR1 MGHRA, CDR2 YSYEKL. The CDR3 sequence is 13 residues long. CDR3 amino acids: CASSQDLEYEQYF. The CDR3 bases are TGCGCCAGCAGCCAAGATCTAGAATACGAGCAGTACTTC.

The chain combines TRBV4-1 with TRBJ1-2, with TRBD1 matching 9 bases. V was clipped by 3 bases and J by 3 bases; unmatched bases: 2. This CDR3 comprises 14 residues. CDR1 MGHRA and CDR2 YSYEKL come from the germline V gene. CDR3 protein: CASSHRDRDYGYTF. The CDR3 DNA reads TGCGCCAGCAGCCACCGGGACAGGGACTATGGCTACACCTTC.

This chain connects TRBV5-6 to TRBJ2-3; D call uncertain. Germline V gives CDR1 SGHDT, CDR2 YYEEEE. V was pared by 2 bases and J by 1 base, with 8 bases between. The length of the CDR3 is 14 residues. CDR3 sequence: CASSLSSRTDTQYF. CDR3 sequence (DNA): TGTGCCAGCAGCTTAAGCAGCCGCACAGATACGCAGTATTTT. Looking up the rest from reference TRBV5-6 and TRBJ2-3 gives the full variable domain: DAGVTQSPTHLIKTRGQQVTLRCSPKSGHDTVSWYQQALGQGPQFIFQYYEEEERQRGNFPDRFSGHQFPNYSSELNVNALLLGDSALYLCASSLSSRTDTQYFGPGTRLTVL.

This clone appeared once. The rearrangement links TRBV5-1 to TRBJ2-5; 9 nucleotides line up with TRBD1. J gave up 5 bases and V 0 bases, and 8 bases lay outside the gene matches. CDR1 and CDR2 from the germline V gene are SGHRS and YFSETQ. The length of the CDR3 is 16 residues. The CDR3, as DNA: TGCGCCAGCAGCTTGGGGGACAGGGTTGATTCTGAGACCCAGTACTTC. It encodes CASSLGDRVDSETQYF.

For the CDR3, the DNA is TGTGCCAGCAGCCCCCGCCCAGGGTTGGAGACAGATACGCAGTATTTT. Protein sequence: CASSPRPGLETDTQYF. J is TRBJ2-3 and V is TRBV7-3, with a possible D match to TRBD1 (5 bases). This CDR3 comprises 16 residues. V was shortened by 5 bases and J by 3 bases, with 18 bases between the two germline ends. Germline CDR1 is SGHTA and CDR2 is FQGTGA.

The rearrangement joins TRBV27 to TRBJ1-2; D may be TRBD1 (5 bases). CDR1 is MNHEY, CDR2 SMNVEV, per germline (reference sequence). The length of the CDR3 is 17 residues. The V and J ends lost 3 bases and 7 bases respectively, with 24 bases between them. DNA for the CDR3: TGTGCCAGCAGTTTTAGAGTGGCGACAGTTGGTTCGAGTGGCTACACCTTC. The encoded protein is CASSFRVATVGSSGYTF.

The rearrangement joins TRBV7-9 to TRBJ2-7; D remains ambiguous. CDR1 and CDR2 (germline): SEHNR, FQNEAQ (reference sequence). This CDR3 spans 14 amino acids. Trimming removed 5 bases at V and 6 bases at J, with 17 bases between. CDR3 region: CASSLEVGSGEQYF. DNA for the CDR3: TGTGCCAGCAGCCTAGAAGTGGGATCGGGCGAGCAGTACTTC.

This chain links TRBV19 with TRBJ2-5; D gene uncertain. This CDR3 is built from 15 residues. Germline V gene sequence: CDR1 LNHDA, CDR2 SQIVND (reference sequence). V was clipped by 5 bases and J by 2 bases, with 15 bases between them. CDR3 amino acids: CASSPNLLRQETQYF. CDR3 coding DNA: TGTGCCAGTAGTCCCAACTTGCTCCGACAAGAGACCCAGTACTTC.

The CDR3 nucleotides read TGTGCCAGCAGCCCGGGTGTGCAGGGGAGGGCCGAGGGGTTCTTC. Translation gives CASSPGVQGRAEGFF. The chain joins TRBV6-6 to TRBJ2-1; a possible D gene is TRBD2 (7 bases). The CDR3 is made up of 15 amino acids. Germline V gives CDR1 MNHNY, CDR2 SVGAGI (reference sequence). V lost 6 bases to trimming and J lost 15 bases, with 27 bases between them.

The chain uses TRBV7-6 and TRBJ1-2; tentatively, D is TRBD1 (5 bases). Trimming pared 3 bases from V and 6 bases from J, leaving 14 bases between. The CDR3 is made up of 14 amino acids. CDR1 is SGHVS, CDR2 FNYEAQ, per germline. The CDR3 DNA follows: TGTGCCAGCAGCTTGGACACCAGGAGACATGGCTACACCTTC. It encodes CASSLDTRRHGYTF.

This chain links TRBV19 with TRBJ2-6; a weak D match, TRBD1 (5 bases). V lost 3 bases and J 2 bases, leaving 11 bases between the germline ends. Germline V gene lookup returns CDR1 LNHDA and CDR2 SQIVND (reference sequence). The CDR3 contains 16 residues. The CDR3 sequence: CASSILQGAGANVLTF. CDR3 nucleotides: TGTGCCAGTAGTATCCTTCAGGGCGCTGGGGCCAACGTCCTGACTTTC.

The chain combines TRBV2 with TRBJ2-1, with D perhaps TRBD2 (6 bases). V lost 6 bases and J lost 10, with 13 bases in between. The CDR3 contains 12 residues. CDR1 and CDR2 from the germline V gene are SNHLY and FYNNEI. CDR3 DNA sequence: TGTGCCAGCAGCGCCTGGGGGAGGGAGCAGTTCTTC. This gives the protein CASSAWGREQFF.

This clone was picked up one time. This rearrangement joins TRBV28 to TRBJ1-2; perhaps TRBD1 as D (6 bases). V was clipped by 6 bases and J by 2 bases, with 13 bases between them. The CDR3 loop spans 14 amino acids. The germline V gene has CDR1 MDHEN and CDR2 SYDVKM. CDR3 sequence (DNA): TGTGCCAGCAGGGTACCGGGACAAAACTATGGCTACACCTTC. It yields the protein CASRVPGQNYGYTF.

The chain recombines TRBV28 with TRBJ1-5; D call uncertain. V gave up 8 bases and J gave up 2 bases, with 13 bases separating them. This CDR3 is built from 14 residues. Germline V gene sequence: CDR1 MDHEN, CDR2 SYDVKM. CDR3 coding DNA: TGTGCCAGCGGGAAGAACAGAGGCAATCAGCCCCAGCATTTT. Amino acid sequence: CASGKNRGNQPQHF.

This chain connects TRBV6-4 to TRBJ2-2; D perhaps matches TRBD2 (5 bases). This CDR3 is 14 amino acids long. The germline V gene has CDR1 MRHNA and CDR2 SNTAGT. Trimming took off 6 bases at V and 7 bases at J, with 15 bases between the two ends. The CDR3 here is CASRRVPGDGELFF. In DNA form, the CDR3 reads TGTGCCAGCAGGAGAGTCCCCGGGGACGGGGAGCTGTTTTTT.